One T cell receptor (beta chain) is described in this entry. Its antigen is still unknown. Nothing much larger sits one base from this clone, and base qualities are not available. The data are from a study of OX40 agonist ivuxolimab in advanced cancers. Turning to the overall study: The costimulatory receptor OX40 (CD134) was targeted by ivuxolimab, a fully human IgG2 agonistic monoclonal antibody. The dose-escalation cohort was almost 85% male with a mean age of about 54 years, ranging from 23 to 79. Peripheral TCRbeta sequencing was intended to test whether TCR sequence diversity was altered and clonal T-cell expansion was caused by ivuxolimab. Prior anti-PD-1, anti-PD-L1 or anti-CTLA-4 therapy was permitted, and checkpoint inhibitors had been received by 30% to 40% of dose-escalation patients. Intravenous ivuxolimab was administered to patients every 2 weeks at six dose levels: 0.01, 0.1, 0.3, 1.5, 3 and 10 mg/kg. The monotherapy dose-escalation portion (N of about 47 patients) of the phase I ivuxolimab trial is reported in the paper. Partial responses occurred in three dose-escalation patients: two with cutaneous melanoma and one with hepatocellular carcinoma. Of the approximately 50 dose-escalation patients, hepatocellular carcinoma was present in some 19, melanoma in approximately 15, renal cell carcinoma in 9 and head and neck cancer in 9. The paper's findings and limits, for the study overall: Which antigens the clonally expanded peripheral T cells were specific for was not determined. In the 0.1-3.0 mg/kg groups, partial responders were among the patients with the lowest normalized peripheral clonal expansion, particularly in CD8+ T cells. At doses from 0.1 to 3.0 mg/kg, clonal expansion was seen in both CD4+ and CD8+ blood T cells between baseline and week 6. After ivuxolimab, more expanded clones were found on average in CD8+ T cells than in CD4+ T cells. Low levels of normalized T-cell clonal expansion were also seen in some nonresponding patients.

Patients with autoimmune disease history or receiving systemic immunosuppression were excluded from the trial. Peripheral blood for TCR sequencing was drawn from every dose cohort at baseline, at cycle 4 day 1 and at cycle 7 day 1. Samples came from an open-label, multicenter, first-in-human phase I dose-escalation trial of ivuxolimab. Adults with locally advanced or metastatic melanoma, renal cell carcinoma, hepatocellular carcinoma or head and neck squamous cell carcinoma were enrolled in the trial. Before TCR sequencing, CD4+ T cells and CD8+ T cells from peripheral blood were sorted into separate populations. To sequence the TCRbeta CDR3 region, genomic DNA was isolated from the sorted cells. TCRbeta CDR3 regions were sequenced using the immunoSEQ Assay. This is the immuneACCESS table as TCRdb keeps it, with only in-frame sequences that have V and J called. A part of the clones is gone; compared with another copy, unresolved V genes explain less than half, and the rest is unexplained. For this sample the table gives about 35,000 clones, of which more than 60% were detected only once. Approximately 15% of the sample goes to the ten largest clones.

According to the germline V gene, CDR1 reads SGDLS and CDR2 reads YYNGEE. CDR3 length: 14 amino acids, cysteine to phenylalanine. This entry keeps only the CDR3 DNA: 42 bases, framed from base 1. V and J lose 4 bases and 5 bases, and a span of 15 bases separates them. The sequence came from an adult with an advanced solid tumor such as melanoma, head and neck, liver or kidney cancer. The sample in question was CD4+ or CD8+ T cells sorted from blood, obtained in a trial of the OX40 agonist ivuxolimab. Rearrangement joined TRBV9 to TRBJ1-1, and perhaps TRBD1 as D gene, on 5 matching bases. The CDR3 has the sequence CASSLGGEGTEAFF. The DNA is TGTGCCAGCAGCCTCGGGGGAGAGGGTACTGAAGCTTTCTTT.